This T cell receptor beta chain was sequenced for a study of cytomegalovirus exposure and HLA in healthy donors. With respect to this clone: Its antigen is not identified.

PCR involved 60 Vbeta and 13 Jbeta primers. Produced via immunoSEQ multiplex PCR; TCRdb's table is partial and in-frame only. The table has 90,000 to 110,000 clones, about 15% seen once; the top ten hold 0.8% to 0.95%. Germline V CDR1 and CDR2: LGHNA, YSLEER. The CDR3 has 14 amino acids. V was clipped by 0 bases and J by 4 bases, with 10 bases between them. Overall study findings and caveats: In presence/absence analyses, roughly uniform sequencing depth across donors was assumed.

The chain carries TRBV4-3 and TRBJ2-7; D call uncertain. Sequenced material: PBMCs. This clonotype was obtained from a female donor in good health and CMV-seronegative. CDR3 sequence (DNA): TGCGCCAGCAGCCAAGAGATGCCTGAGTACGAGCAGTACTTC. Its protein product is CASSQEMPEYEQYF.